The 27 T cell receptor beta chains in this list originate from one sample, sequenced in a study of cytomegalovirus exposure and HLA in healthy donors. The primer mix had 60 Vbeta and 13 Jbeta primers. Data came from immunoSEQ multiplex PCR; TCRdb stores just in-frame clones and leaves some out. The top ten clones hold around 1.9% of a sample with approximately 140,000 clones, 82% of them seen once. What was sequenced was PBMCs. These receptors were obtained from a woman aged 40 to 55 in good health and CMV-seronegative.

This clone was seen only a few times. The V and J genes are TRBV28 and TRBJ1-5; a weak D match, TRBD1 (6 bases). CDR1 MDHEN and CDR2 SYDVKM come from the germline V gene. V lost 6 bases and J lost 10, with 19 bases in between. The CDR3 totals 14 residues. The CDR3 DNA reads as TGTGCCAGCAGCATACAGGGCGAAGTCCGACCCCAGCATTTT. Protein sequence: CASSIQGEVRPQHF.

This clone was found once. This sequence joins TRBV7-6 and TRBJ2-7; weak D call: TRBD2 (6 bases). Deletions cut 0 bases from V and 6 bases from J, with 15 bases between. The CDR3 spans 15 residues. CDR1 is SGHVS and CDR2 is FNYEAQ in the germline V gene. For the CDR3, the DNA is TGTGCCAGCAGCTTAGCCCGGGACTCGAACACCGAGCAGTACTTC. Protein: CASSLARDSNTEQYF.

V usage is TRBV15 and J usage is TRBJ2-1, with 7 bases matching TRBD2. The length of the CDR3 is 19 residues. With V trimmed by 0 bases and J by 3 bases, 14 bases remained unmatched. Germline CDR1 and CDR2: LNHNV and YYDKDF (reference sequence). CDR3 amino acids: CATSREGGRGTYFYNEQFF. CDR3 sequence (DNA): TGTGCCACCAGCAGAGAGGGCGGGAGAGGGACCTATTTCTACAATGAGCAGTTCTTC.

This chain uses TRBV28 with TRBJ2-1, with 12 bases aligning to TRBD2. The CDR3 has 16 amino acids. V lost 1 base, J lost 4 bases, and 2 bases stayed unmatched. Germline CDR1 MDHEN, CDR2 SYDVKM. The CDR3 DNA sequence: TGTGCCAGCAGTTTATTGGGACTAGCGGGTTACAATGAGCAGTTCTTC. It encodes CASSLLGLAGYNEQFF.

This clone has only one observation. CDR3 coding DNA: TGTGCCACCCTACCTGACAGATACAATGAGCAGTTCTTC. It specifies CATLPDRYNEQFF. The chain links TRBV19 to TRBJ2-1, with D perhaps TRBD1 (5 bases). Germline V gene sequence: CDR1 LNHDA, CDR2 SQIVND (reference sequence). The CDR3 has 13 amino acids. The V gene lost 10 bases and the J gene lost 4 bases, with 14 bases spanning the gap. Full variable domain (missing parts from reference TRBV19 and TRBJ2-1): DGGITQSPKYLFRKEGQNVTLSCEQNLNHDAMYWYRQDPGQGLRLIYYSQIVNDFQKGDIAEGYSVSREKKESFPLTVTSAQKNPTAFYLCATLPDRYNEQFFGPGTRLTVL.

Remarks on this clone: Compared with germline, one end of the junction differs, possibly owing to a read error. The V and J genes are TRBV7-2 and TRBJ2-3, with 8 bases fitting TRBD2. This CDR3 is built from 14 residues. Per germline, CDR1 SGHTA and CDR2 FQGNSA. The CDR3 sequence is CASSPRTSRDTQYF. The CDR3 nucleotides are TGTGCCAGCAGCCCCCGGACTAGCAGAGATACGCAGTATTTT.

This chain links TRBV2 with TRBJ2-7, with D perhaps matching TRBD1 (6 bases). Germline-derived CDR1 and CDR2 are SNHLY and FYNNEI. The CDR3 contains 13 residues. Trimming removed 7 bases from V and 6 bases from J, with 16 bases in between. CDR3 sequence: CASNLDTGTEQYF. Here the CDR3 DNA reads TGTGCCAGCAATCTAGACACAGGGACCGAGCAGTACTTC.

The genes are TRBV2 and TRBJ2-7; maybe TRBD2 (5 bases). The CDR3 contains 13 residues. Germline values: CDR1 SNHLY, CDR2 FYNNEI. V shed 10 bases and J shed 1 base, with 14 bases lying between them. This CDR3 is CAIESRESYEQYF. As DNA, the CDR3 is TGTGCCATCGAGAGCCGGGAATCCTACGAGCAGTACTTC.

A word on this clone: Other DNA variants within this sample encode the same CDR3. The chain employs TRBV18 and TRBJ2-4; TRBD2 might be the D (5 bases). CDR3 length equals 16 residues. Trimming took off 3 bases at V and 5 bases at J, with 17 bases between the two ends. Per germline, CDR1 KGHSH and CDR2 LQKENI. CDR3 DNA sequence: TGTGCCAGCTCACCCGAGCGAGAGGGCTTGGAAAACATTCAGTACTTC. Translation: CASSPEREGLENIQYF.

This chain connects TRBV7-2 to TRBJ2-5; 12 bases match TRBD2. This CDR3 has 13 residues. J lost 7 bases, V lost 6 bases, and 3 bases had no gene match. Germline values: CDR1 SGHTA, CDR2 FQGNSA. CDR3 nucleotide sequence: TGTGCCAGCAGGACTAGCGGGGGTGGGACCCAGTACTTC. Translation gives CASRTSGGGTQYF.

On this clone itself: The junction departs from germline at one end; a sequencing error may be responsible. V is TRBV2 and J is TRBJ2-1; 9 nucleotides agree with TRBD2. The germline CDR1 and CDR2 sequences are SNHLY and FYNNEI. The CDR3 is 15 amino acids. The CDR3 region has the DNA TGTGTCAGCAGTGAAGGACTAGCGCAATACAATGAGCAGTTCTTC. Translating gives CVSSEGLAQYNEQFF. Complete variable domain (other parts from reference TRBV2 and TRBJ2-1): EPEVTQTPSHQVTQMGQEVILRCVPISNHLYFYWYRQILGQKVEFLVSFYNNEISEKSEIFDDQFSVERPDGSNFTLKIRSTKLEDSAMYFCVSSEGLAQYNEQFFGPGTRLTVL.

V and J are TRBV2 and TRBJ2-7, with D possibly TRBD1 on 6 matching bases. The CDR3 sequence is 15 residues long. CDR1 is SNHLY, CDR2 FYNNEI, per germline. The V end lost 2 bases, the J end lost 2 bases, and 13 bases lay between the germline ends. The DNA of the CDR3 is TGTGCCAGCAGTGAAACTAGGACAGCCACCTACGAGCAGTACTTC. Translated: CASSETRTATYEQYF.

This clone was seen more than once but under ten times. The chain joins TRBV4-3 to TRBJ2-3; 7 bases align to TRBD2. With 4 bases clipped from V and 2 bases from J, the junction kept 3 bases outside the gene matches. The germline CDR1 and CDR2 sequences are LGHNA and YSLEER. The CDR3 extends over 14 amino acids. CDR3 nucleotide sequence: TGCGCCAGCAGCCTGGCGGGAGCCACAGATACGCAGTATTTT. It translates to CASSLAGATDTQYF.

The rearrangement links TRBV5-1 to TRBJ2-1, with 14 positions matching TRBD2. The germline V gene encodes CDR1 SGHRS and CDR2 YFSETQ. The CDR3 runs 17 residues. The J segment lost 6 bases and the V segment lost 3 bases, leaving 8 bases of the junction unmatched. The CDR3 sequence is CASSSTSGRAAGNEQFF. The CDR3 DNA is TGCGCCAGCAGCTCGACTAGCGGGAGGGCCGCGGGCAATGAGCAGTTCTTC. The complete variable domain, with remaining parts taken from reference TRBV5-1 and TRBJ2-1, reads KAGVTQTPRYLIKTRGQQVTLSCSPISGHRSVSWYQQTPGQGLQFLFEYFSETQRNKGNFPGRFSGRQFSNSRSEMNVSTLELGDSALYLCASSSTSGRAAGNEQFFGPGTRLTVL.

This chain joins TRBV6-5 and TRBJ1-3; D ambiguous. This CDR3 is 12 amino acids long. Between the trimmed V and J ends, which lost 6 bases and 4 bases, there was a span of 7 bases. Germline V gives CDR1 MNHEY, CDR2 SVGAGI. The DNA of the CDR3 is TGTGCCAGCAGAAGCCCCGGAAACACCATATATTTT. Residues: CASRSPGNTIYF.

CDR3 DNA sequence: TGTGCCAGCTCACCATTCGGGTTACCGAGCTCCTACGAGCAGTACTTC. Protein: CASSPFGLPSSYEQYF. The chain combines TRBV18 with TRBJ2-7, with D uncertain. CDR3 length equals 16 residues. The germline V gene has CDR1 KGHSH and CDR2 LQKENI. The V and J ends lost 2 bases and 0 bases respectively, with 14 bases between them.

V is TRBV11-1 and J is TRBJ2-1, with D perhaps TRBD1 (6 bases). Trimming removed 7 bases from V and 7 bases from J, with 14 bases in between. Per the germline V gene, CDR1 is SGHAT and CDR2 is FQDESV (reference sequence). CDR3 length: 13 residues. DNA of the CDR3: TGTGCCAGCACCTACGGGACAAATAATGAGCAGTTCTTC. It codes for CASTYGTNNEQFF. Full variable domain (rest looked up from reference TRBV11-1 and TRBJ2-1): EAEVAQSPRYKITEKSQAVAFWCDPISGHATLYWYRQILGQGPELLVQFQDESVVDDSQLPKDRFSAERLKGVDSTLKIQPAELGDSAMYLCASTYGTNNEQFFGPGTRLTVL.

This clone came up once. The gene calls are TRBV10-3 and TRBJ2-7; 11 nucleotides agree with TRBD2. CDR3 length equals 17 residues. In germline, CDR1 is ENHRY, CDR2 SYGVKD. The ends lost 3 bases at V and 2 bases at J; junction bases unmatched: 9. The CDR3 nucleotides read TGTGCCATCAGTGACGCACCGGGACTAGCGGATCCCTACGAGCAGTACTTC. Translated: CAISDAPGLADPYEQYF.

The V and J genes are TRBV5-1 and TRBJ1-1; 8 positions agree with TRBD1. Germline assignment: CDR1 SGHRS and CDR2 YFSETQ. The CDR3 spans 14 residues. The ends lost 3 bases at V and 3 bases at J; junction bases unmatched: 4. The CDR3 spells CASSWTGRDTEAFF. The CDR3 DNA sequence: TGCGCCAGCAGCTGGACAGGGAGGGACACTGAAGCTTTCTTT.

V usage is TRBV5-4 and J usage is TRBJ2-5; 9 nucleotides line up with TRBD2. V gave up 4 bases and J gave up 0 bases; unmatched junction bases: 7. Germline CDR1 SGHNT, CDR2 YYREEE (reference sequence). The CDR3 is 16 amino acids. The CDR3 region is CASSEGTSRNQETQYF. In DNA, the CDR3 is TGTGCCAGCAGCGAGGGGACTAGCCGAAACCAAGAGACCCAGTACTTC. The full variable domain, rest sourced from reference TRBV5-4 and TRBJ2-5, is ETGVTQSPTHLIKTRGQQVTLRCSSQSGHNTVSWYQQALGQGPQFIFQYYREEENGRGNFPPRFSGLQFPNYSSELNVNALELDDSALYLCASSEGTSRNQETQYFGPGTRLLVL.

J is TRBJ2-7 and V is TRBV19; 7 bases are shared with TRBD1. CDR1 is LNHDA, CDR2 SQIVND, per germline (reference sequence). This CDR3 region has 14 residues. The trim removed 9 bases at V and 5 bases at J, leaving 13 bases unmatched. The CDR3 DNA sequence: TGTGCCAGCCGAAACAGGGGCGATATGAACGAGCAGTACTTC. As protein: CASRNRGDMNEQYF.

This chain joins TRBV11-2 and TRBJ2-3, with 7 bases lining up with TRBD1. This CDR3 has 17 amino acids. Germline CDR1 reads SGHAT; CDR2 reads FQNNGV. With 4 bases clipped from V and 1 base from J, the junction kept 11 bases outside the gene matches. The CDR3 here is CASSSRKLGQRTDTQYF. The CDR3 DNA sequence: TGTGCCAGCAGCTCTAGAAAGTTGGGACAGCGCACAGATACGCAGTATTTT.

This chain uses TRBV18 with TRBJ2-7; D might be TRBD1 (6 bases). The CDR3 runs to 14 residues. With 3 bases removed from V and 3 bases from J, the gap between germline ends came to 12 bases. The germline V gene has CDR1 KGHSH and CDR2 LQKENI. In DNA, the CDR3 is TGTGCCAGCTCACCGGACAGACTCCTCTACGAGCAGTACTTC. It is translated as CASSPDRLLYEQYF.

The chain couples TRBV10-3 to TRBJ1-2; 10 bases map to TRBD1. Germline lookup yields CDR1 ENHRY and CDR2 SYGVKD. There are 14 residues in the CDR3. V was pared by 3 bases and J by 6 bases, with 4 bases of the junction left unmatched. CDR3 DNA sequence: TGTGCCATCAGTGACGGACAGGGGGGAGATGGCTACACCTTC. Amino acids: CAISDGQGGDGYTF.

Details on this clone: The germline gene is not matched at one end of the junction; a read error may be the cause. V gene TRBV5-6 combines with J gene TRBJ2-1; D might be TRBD2 (5 bases). Germline-derived CDR1 and CDR2 are SGHDT and YYEEEE. CDR3 length: 14 residues. This chain's CDR3 is CASGRGSSYNERFF. CDR3 in DNA: TGTGCCAGCGGGAGAGGGAGCTCCTACAATGAGCGGTTCTTC.

V usage is TRBV2 and J usage is TRBJ1-4, with D possibly TRBD1 on 5 matching bases. The CDR3 spans 15 residues. Trimming left V 4 bases short and J 6 bases short, with 15 bases between. From germline, CDR1 is SNHLY and CDR2 FYNNEI. In DNA form, the CDR3 reads TGTGCCAGCAGTGTTCAGGGAGGGTTTGATGAAAAACTGTTTTTT. It encodes CASSVQGGFDEKLFF.

Remarks on this clone: Compared with germline, one end of the junction differs, possibly owing to a read error. The chain links TRBV5-8 to TRBJ2-5; 8 positions match TRBD1. Germline values: CDR1 SGHTS, CDR2 YDEGEE. The CDR3 is 15 amino acids. In nucleotides, the CDR3 is TGTGCCAGCAGCTTGCGGGGGATTCTGATAGGACAGGGAAACTTC. This translates into CASSLRGILIGQGNF.